Included here is one T cell receptor (beta chain) sequence, with context. What it recognizes is unknown. The sample belongs to a study of cytomegalovirus exposure and HLA in healthy donors. V trimming: 2 bases; J trimming: 3 bases; junction bases outside the gene matches: 7. Germline loops: CDR1 GTSNPN, CDR2 SVGIG (reference sequence). This CDR3 spans 15 amino acids. Study outcomes and limitations: Previously analyzed data showed that most TCR beta V segments were productive at a frequency of about 87% or about 30%. Being indistinguishable, some V segments were excluded, TRBV6-2 and TRBV6-3 among them. An analysis was carried out at a later point. It showed that HLA-associated TCR beta chains were more clonally expanded than equally common non-associated chains.

The PCR employed 60 Vbeta primers together with 13 Jbeta primers. The assay was immunoSEQ multiplex PCR, and TCRdb's table has in-frame clones only and misses some. The table records 62,000 or so clones, 70% to 90% of them present only once. Sequenced input: PBMCs. This rearrangement joins TRBV30 to TRBJ2-4, with 7 bases aligning to TRBD2. This receptor was identified in a man aged 18 to 35 in good health and CMV-seronegative. The CDR3 spells CAWSYAGDLKNIQYF. In nucleotides, the CDR3 is TGTGCCTGGAGTTATGCGGGGGACCTCAAAAACATTCAGTACTTC. Full variable domain (remainder filled in from reference TRBV30 and TRBJ2-4): SQTIHQWPATLVQPVGSPLSLECTVEGTSNPNLYWYRQAAGRGLQLLFYSVGIGQISSEVPQNLSASRPQDRQFILSSKKLLLSDSGFYLCAWSYAGDLKNIQYFGAGTRLSVL.